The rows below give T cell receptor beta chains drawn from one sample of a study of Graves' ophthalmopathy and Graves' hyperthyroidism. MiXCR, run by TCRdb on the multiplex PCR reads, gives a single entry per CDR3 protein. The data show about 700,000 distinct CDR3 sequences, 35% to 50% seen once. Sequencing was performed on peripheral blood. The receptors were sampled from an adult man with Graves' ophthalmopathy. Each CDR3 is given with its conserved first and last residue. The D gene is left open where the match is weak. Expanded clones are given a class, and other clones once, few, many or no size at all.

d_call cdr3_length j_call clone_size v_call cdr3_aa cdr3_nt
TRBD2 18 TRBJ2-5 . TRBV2 CASSGSALAGEPKETQYF TGTGCCAGCAGTGGTTCAGCCCTAGCGGGGGAACCTAAAGAGACCCAGTACTTC
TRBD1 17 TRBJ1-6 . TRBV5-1 CASSTTGTGGPESPLHF TGCGCCAGCAGCACCACCGGGACAGGGGGCCCTGAATCACCCCTCCACTTT
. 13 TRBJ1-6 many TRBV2 CASSPGPDSPLHF TGTGCCAGCAGCCCTGGGCCCGACTCACCCCTCCACTTT
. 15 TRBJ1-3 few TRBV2 CASTEEAGSGNTIYF TGTGCCAGCACAGAGGAAGCCGGCTCTGGAAACACCATATATTTT
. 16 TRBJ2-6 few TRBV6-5 CASSPLAALGANVLTF TGTGCCAGCAGCCCTTTGGCTGCGCTCGGGGCCAACGTCCTGACTTTC
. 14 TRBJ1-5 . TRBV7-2 CAWSVGQSNQPQHF TGTGCCTGGAGTGTAGGCCAGTCCAATCAGCCCCAGCATTTT
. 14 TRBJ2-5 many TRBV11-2 CASGEQALRETQYF TGTGCCAGCGGCGAACAGGCCCTACGGGAGACCCAGTACTTC
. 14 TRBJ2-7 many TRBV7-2 CASSLVPTSYEQYF TGTGCCAGCAGCTTAGTCCCGACCTCCTACGAGCAGTACTTC
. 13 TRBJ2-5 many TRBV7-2 CASSRQDQETQYF TGTGCCAGCAGCAGACAGGACCAAGAGACCCAGTACTTC
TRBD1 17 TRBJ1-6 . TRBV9 CASSASSPTGDRSPLHF TGTGCCAGCAGCGCCAGCAGCCCTACAGGGGATCGTTCACCCCTCCACTTT
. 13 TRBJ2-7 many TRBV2 CASKRGTTYEQYF TGTGCCAGCAAAAGGGGTACGACCTACGAGCAGTACTTC
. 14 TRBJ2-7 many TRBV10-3 CAISESDGESRKYF TGTGCCATCAGTGAATCCGACGGAGAATCGCGGAAGTACTTC
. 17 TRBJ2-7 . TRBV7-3 CASSSEQRGRDGYEQYF TGTGCCAGCAGCTCAGAGCAAAGGGGGCGGGATGGCTACGAGCAGTACTTC
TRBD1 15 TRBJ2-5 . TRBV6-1 CASSGHRGIQETQYF TGTGCCAGCAGTGGCCACAGGGGGATCCAAGAGACCCAGTACTTC
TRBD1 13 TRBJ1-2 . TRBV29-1 CSVTGTRAYGYTF TGCAGCGTGACAGGGACGCGTGCCTATGGCTACACCTTC
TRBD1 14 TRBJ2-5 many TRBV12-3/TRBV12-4 CASTSDRARETQYF TGTGCCAGCACCAGCGACAGGGCTCGTGAGACCCAGTACTTC
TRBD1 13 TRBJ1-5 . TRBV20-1 CSTNRGSEETQHF TGCAGTACCAACAGGGGGTCGGAGGAGACCCAGCATTTT
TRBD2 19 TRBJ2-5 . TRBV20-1 CSAPTGTSGGPRGGETQYF TGCAGTGCTCCTACCGGGACTAGCGGGGGGCCCCGCGGGGGAGAGACCCAGTACTTC
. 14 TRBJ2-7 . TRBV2 CASSEADGGSEQYF TGTGCCAGCAGTGAAGCGGACGGGGGCTCCGAGCAGTACTTC
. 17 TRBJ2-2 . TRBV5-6 CASSLAKQSQNTGELFF TGTGCCAGCAGCTTGGCCAAACAGTCCCAGAACACCGGGGAGCTGTTTTTT
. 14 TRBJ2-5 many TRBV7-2 CASSLSTSSQTQYF TGTGCCAGCAGCTTAAGTACTAGCAGTCAGACCCAGTACTTC
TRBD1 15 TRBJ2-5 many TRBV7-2 CASSLELTGTVIQYF TGTGCCAGCAGCTTAGAGCTGACAGGGACGGTAATCCAGTACTTC
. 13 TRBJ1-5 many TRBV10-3 CASSYRDNQPQHF TGTGCCAGCAGTTACAGGGACAATCAGCCCCAGCATTTT
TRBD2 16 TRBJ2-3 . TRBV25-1 CASSSKTSDSTDTQYF TGTGCCAGCAGCTCGAAGACTAGCGATAGCACAGATACGCAGTATTTT
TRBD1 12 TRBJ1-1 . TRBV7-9 CASAQGIGEAFF TGTGCCAGCGCACAGGGGATCGGTGAAGCTTTCTTT
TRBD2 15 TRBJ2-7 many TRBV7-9 CASSYERGNSYEQYF TGTGCCAGCAGCTACGAGCGGGGTAACTCCTACGAGCAGTACTTC
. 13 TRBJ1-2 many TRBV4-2 CASSQPDYYGYTF TGTGCCAGCAGCCAACCAGACTACTATGGCTACACCTTC
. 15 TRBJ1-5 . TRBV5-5 CASSSGANGNQPQHF TGTGCCAGCAGCTCGGGAGCCAATGGCAATCAGCCCCAGCATTTT
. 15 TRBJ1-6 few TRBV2 CASSEKGSGNSPLHF TGTGCCAGCAGTGAAAAAGGATCGGGGAATTCACCCCTCCACTTT
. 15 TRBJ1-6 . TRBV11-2 CASSLGTLGGSPLHF TGTGCCAGCAGCTTAGGGACGTTGGGGGGTTCACCCCTCCACTTT
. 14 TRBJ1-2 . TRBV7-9 CASSLARDNYGYTF TGTGCCAGCAGCTTAGCGCGGGATAACTATGGCTACACCTTC
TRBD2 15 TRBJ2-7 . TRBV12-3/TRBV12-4 CASSLVLAGEYEQYF TGTGCCAGCAGTTTAGTACTAGCGGGAGAATACGAGCAGTACTTC
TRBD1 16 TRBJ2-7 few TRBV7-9 CASSLGTGGASYEQYF TGTGCCAGCAGCTTAGGGACAGGGGGCGCTTCCTACGAGCAGTACTTC
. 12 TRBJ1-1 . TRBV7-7 CASSLAVTEAFF TGTGCTAGCAGCTTAGCCGTCACTGAAGCTTTCTTT
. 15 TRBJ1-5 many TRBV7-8 CASSLFMGDNQPQHF TGTGCCAGCAGCTTGTTTATGGGGGACAATCAGCCCCAGCATTTT
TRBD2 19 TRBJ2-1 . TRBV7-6 CASSSYPGRGGREGDEQFF TGTGCCAGCAGCTCCTATCCGGGGCGGGGGGGACGGGAGGGCGATGAGCAGTTCTTC
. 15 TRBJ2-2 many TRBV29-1 CSVEDLRGNTGELFF TGCAGCGTTGAAGATCTTAGGGGTAACACCGGGGAGCTGTTTTTT
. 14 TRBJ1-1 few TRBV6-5 CASSYLDSGTEAFF TGTGCCAGCAGTTATCTAGACAGCGGTACTGAAGCTTTCTTT
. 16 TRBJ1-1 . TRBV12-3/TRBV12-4 CASSIEQGTMNTEALF TGTGCCAGCAGCATCGAACAGGGAACTATGAACACTGAAGCTCTCTTT
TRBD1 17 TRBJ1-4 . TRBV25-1 CASSSGTGSLRGEKLFF TGTGCCAGCAGTTCCGGGACAGGCAGTCTTCGGGGTGAAAAACTGTTTTTT
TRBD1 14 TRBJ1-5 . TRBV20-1 CSARAGTDNQPQHF TGCAGTGCTAGGGCCGGGACAGACAATCAGCCCCAGCATTTT
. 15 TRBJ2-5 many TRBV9 CASSVDLGAAGTQYF TGTGCCAGCAGCGTAGATCTCGGGGCAGCAGGAACCCAGTACTTC
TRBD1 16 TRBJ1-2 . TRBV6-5 CASSYSGQGATYGYTF TGTGCCAGCAGTTACTCGGGGCAGGGGGCTACCTATGGCTACACCTTC
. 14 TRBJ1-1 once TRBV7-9 CASSLRNRENEAFF TGTGCCAGCAGCCTAAGAAACAGGGAAAATGAAGCTTTCTTT
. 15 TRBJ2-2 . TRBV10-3 CASSLGGAGTGELFF TGTGCCAGCAGTTTAGGAGGGGCCGGGACCGGGGAGCTGTTTTTT
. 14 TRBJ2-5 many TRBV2 CASRPEGGAETQYF TGTGCCAGCAGACCCGAGGGGGGAGCAGAGACCCAGTACTTC
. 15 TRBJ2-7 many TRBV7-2 CASSLGSPSSYEQYF TGTGCCAGCAGCTTAGGGAGTCCGAGCTCCTACGAGCAGTACTTC
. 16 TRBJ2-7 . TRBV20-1 CSARGQSGLVRGEQYF TGCAGTGCTAGAGGGCAATCCGGGCTAGTGCGCGGTGAGCAGTACTTC
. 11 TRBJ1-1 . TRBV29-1 CSLEQDTEAFF TGCAGCTTGGAACAGGACACTGAAGCTTTCTTT